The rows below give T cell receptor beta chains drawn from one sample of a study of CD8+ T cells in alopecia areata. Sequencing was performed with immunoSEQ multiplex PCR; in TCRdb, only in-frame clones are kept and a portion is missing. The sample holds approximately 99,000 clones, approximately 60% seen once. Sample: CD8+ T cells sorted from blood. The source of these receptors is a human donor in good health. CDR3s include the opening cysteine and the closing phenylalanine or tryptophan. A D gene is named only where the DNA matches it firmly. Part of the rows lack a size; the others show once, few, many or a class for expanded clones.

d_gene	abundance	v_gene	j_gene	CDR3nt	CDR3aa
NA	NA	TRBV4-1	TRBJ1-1	TGCGCCAGCAGCCAAGGCACAGACATGAACACTGAAGCTTTCTTT	CASSQGTDMNTEAFF
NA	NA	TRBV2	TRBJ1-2	TGTGCCAGCAGTGAAGACAGAGCTAACTATGGCTACACCTTC	CASSEDRANYGYTF
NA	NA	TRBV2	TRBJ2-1	TGTGCCAGCAGCCCCGTCTTGGTGCCCGTTAACAATGAGCAGTTCTTC	CASSPVLVPVNNEQFF
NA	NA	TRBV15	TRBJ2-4	TGTGCCACCAGCAGAGATGGGATGGCCAAAAACATTCAGTACTTC	CATSRDGMAKNIQYF
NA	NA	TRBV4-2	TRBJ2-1	TGTGCCAGCAGCCAAGAAAGAGGGGCCGGATACAATGAGCAGTTCTTC	CASSQERGAGYNEQFF
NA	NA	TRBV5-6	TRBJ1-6	TGTGCCAGCAGTAATACAGGGAGCTCCTATAATTCACCCCTCCACTTT	CASSNTGSSYNSPLHF
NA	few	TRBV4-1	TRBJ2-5	TGCGCCAGCAGCCAAGCCCTGGGGGCCGGAGAGACCCAGTACTTC	CASSQALGAGETQYF
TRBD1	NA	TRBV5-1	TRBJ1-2	TGCGCCAGCAGCTTGTATCAGGGGGCTCCTTCTGGCTACACCTTC	CASSLYQGAPSGYTF
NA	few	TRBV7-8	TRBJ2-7	TGTGCCAGCAGCTTAGACGGGGTTGCATCCTACGAGCAGTACTTC	CASSLDGVASYEQYF
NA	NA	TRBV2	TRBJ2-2	TGTGCCAGCAGGTCGGGGAACACCGGGGAGCTGTTTTTT	CASRSGNTGELFF
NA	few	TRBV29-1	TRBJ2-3	TGCAGCGTTGAGTTTGTTTCAGGGGCTTTCGCAGATACGCAGTATTTT	CSVEFVSGAFADTQYF
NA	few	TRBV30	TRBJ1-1	TGTGCCTCTAACAGGGCGAACACTGAAGCTTTCTTT	CASNRANTEAFF
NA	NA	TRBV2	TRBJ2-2	TGTGCCAGCAGTGAAGCGGGGGGGCCTGGCACCGGGGAGCTGTTTTTT	CASSEAGGPGTGELFF
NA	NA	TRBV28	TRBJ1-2	TGTGCCAGCAGACCCTCCTCGCCCAGAGGCTACACCTTC	CASRPSSPRGYTF
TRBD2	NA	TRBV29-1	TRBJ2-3	TGCAGCGTGCGGTCTAGCGGGGAAGATACGCAGTATTTT	CSVRSSGEDTQYF
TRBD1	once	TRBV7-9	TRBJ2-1	TGTGCCAGCAGCTTACGGGACAGGGTGGGCAATGAGCAGTTCTTC	CASSLRDRVGNEQFF
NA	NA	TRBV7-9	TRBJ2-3	TGTGCCAGCAGCCCACCCGTCCCCGGGACTAGCACAGATACGCAGTATTTT	CASSPPVPGTSTDTQYF
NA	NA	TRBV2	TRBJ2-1	TGTGCCAGCAGTGATGGTTGGGAGTCCTACAATGAGCAGTTCTTC	CASSDGWESYNEQFF
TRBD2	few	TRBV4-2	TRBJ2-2	TGTGCCAGCAGCCAAGAGCCGAGTCTAGCGGGGCTCGGGGAGCTGTTTTTT	CASSQEPSLAGLGELFF
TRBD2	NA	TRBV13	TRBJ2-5	TGTGCCAGCAGCGAAAGACTAGCGGGGGGGCAGGAGACCCAGTACTTC	CASSERLAGGQETQYF
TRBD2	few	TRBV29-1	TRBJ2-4	TGCAGCGTTAATGGGACTAGCGGGGGCAAAAACATTCAGTACTTC	CSVNGTSGGKNIQYF
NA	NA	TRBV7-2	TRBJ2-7	TGTGCCAGCAGCTTACCGATGGGGAAGGAATCCTACGAGCAGTACTTC	CASSLPMGKESYEQYF
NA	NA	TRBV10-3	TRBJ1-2	TGTGCCATCAGTGAGTTCCGGGACATTGTAATGCATGGCTACACCTTC	CAISEFRDIVMHGYTF
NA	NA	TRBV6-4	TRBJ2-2	TGTGCCAGCAGTAATGGGGACACCGGGGAGCTGTTTTTT	CASSNGDTGELFF
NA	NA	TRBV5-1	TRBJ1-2	TGCGCCAGCAGCTTCCGGGGACGGGGCTATGGCTACACCTTC	CASSFRGRGYGYTF
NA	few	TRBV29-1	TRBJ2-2	TGCAGCGCACAGGTTCCCAACACCGGGGAGCTGTTTTTT	CSAQVPNTGELFF
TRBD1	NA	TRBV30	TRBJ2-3	TGTGCCTGGAATGACAGGGTCGCAGATACGCAGTATTTT	CAWNDRVADTQYF
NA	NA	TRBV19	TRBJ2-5	TGTGCCAGTAGTATGGCGGGGGCCGCCTACCAAGAGACCCAGTACTTC	CASSMAGAAYQETQYF
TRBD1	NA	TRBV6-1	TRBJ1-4	TGTGCCAGCAGTTTTGGACAGGGGAATGAAAAACTGTTTTTT	CASSFGQGNEKLFF
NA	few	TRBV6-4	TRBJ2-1	TGTGCCAGCAGTGAGGGGGGGGGCCCTTTGAATGAGCAGTTCTTC	CASSEGGGPLNEQFF
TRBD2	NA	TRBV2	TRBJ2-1	TGTGCCAGCTCCTCGGGAGGGTCCTACAATGAGCAGTTCTTC	CASSSGGSYNEQFF
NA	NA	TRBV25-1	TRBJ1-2	TGTGCCAGCTCGGACGGACTTAACTATGGCTACACCTTC	CASSDGLNYGYTF
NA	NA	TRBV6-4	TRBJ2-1	TGTGCCAGCAGTGATATAGGGGGCTCCTACAATGAGCAGTTCTTC	CASSDIGGSYNEQFF
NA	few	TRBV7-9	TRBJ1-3	TGTGCCAGCAGCTTAGGCGTGGGATACTCTGGAAACACCATATATTTT	CASSLGVGYSGNTIYF